This entry lists 23 T cell receptor beta chains sequenced from one sample in a study of beta chain features in type 1 diabetes. Isolated RNA was reverse transcribed in full, so expressed TCRB transcripts were sequenced. Produced via immunoSEQ multiplex PCR; TCRdb's table is partial and in-frame only. There are approximately 470,000 clones in the sample; around 28% occur only once, and about 0.065% lies in the top ten. The sample was naive CD4+ T cells from blood. These receptors were collected from a young man in good health.

This rearrangement joins TRBV30 to TRBJ2-2; weak D call: TRBD1 (6 bases). Trimming shortened V by 3 bases and J by 5 bases, and 10 bases separated the two germline ends. Per the germline V gene, CDR1 is GTSNPN and CDR2 is SVGIG (reference sequence). CDR3 length: 13 amino acids. The CDR3 DNA reads TGTGCCTGGAGACAGGGTGGTACCGGGGAGCTGTTTTTT. Translating it yields CAWRQGGTGELFF. Supplemented by reference TRBV30 and TRBJ2-2, the full variable domain reads SQTIHQWPATLVQPVGSPLSLECTVEGTSNPNLYWYRQAAGRGLQLLFYSVGIGQISSEVPQNLSASRPQDRQFILSSKKLLLSDSGFYLCAWRQGGTGELFFGEGSRLTVL.

The J gene is TRBJ2-2, the V gene TRBV10-3; 9 bases are a match to TRBD2. Germline CDR1 ENHRY, CDR2 SYGVKD. This CDR3 comprises 16 residues. Losses at the gene ends were 10 bases for V and 5 bases for J; bases not matched to a gene: 14. CDR3: CATRWREGGGTGELFF. For the CDR3, the DNA is TGTGCCACCAGATGGCGGGAGGGCGGGGGAACCGGGGAGCTGTTTTTT.

The chain links TRBV7-2 to TRBJ2-1; D not certain. Trimming stripped 2 bases from V and 2 bases from J, with 16 bases between. Looked up from germline, CDR1 is SGHTA and CDR2 is FQGNSA. This CDR3 spans 17 amino acids. The chain's CDR3 is CASSLSLGGSPYNEQFF. The CDR3 DNA is TGTGCCAGCAGCTTAAGTCTTGGCGGATCCCCCTACAATGAGCAGTTCTTC.

The chain carries TRBV20-1 and TRBJ2-1, with D possibly TRBD2 on 5 matching bases. The CDR3 contains 11 residues. The germline CDR1 and CDR2 sequences are DFQATT and SNEGSKA (reference sequence). Trimming removed 3 bases at V and 7 bases at J, with 7 bases between. CDR3 amino acids: CSASGENEQFF. The CDR3 DNA reads as TGCAGTGCTAGCGGGGAAAATGAGCAGTTCTTC.

This clone was counted between two and nine times. The chain employs TRBV29-1 and TRBJ2-7, with D tentatively TRBD1 (6 bases). Deletions cut 6 bases from V and 6 bases from J, with 12 bases between. Germline V gene data show CDR1 as SQVTM and CDR2 as ANQGSEA. The CDR3 runs to 11 residues. CDR3 protein: CSVGTFSEQYF. As DNA, the CDR3 is TGCAGCGTAGGGACATTTAGCGAGCAGTACTTC.

This clone appeared a few times. The sample carries other DNA sequences with the same CDR3. The CDR3: CASSFGSSYEQYF. For the CDR3, the DNA is TGCGCCAGCAGTTTCGGGAGCTCCTACGAGCAGTACTTC. The chain joins TRBV5-1 to TRBJ2-7; weak D call: TRBD2 (6 bases). In germline, CDR1 is SGHRS, CDR2 YFSETQ. The CDR3 contains 13 residues. Trimming shortened V by 5 bases and J by 0 bases, and 9 bases separated the two germline ends.

The chain recombines TRBV9 with TRBJ2-5; D possibly corresponds to TRBD2 (5 bases). Per the germline V gene, CDR1 is SGDLS and CDR2 is YYNGEE. Trimming pared 4 bases from V and 5 bases from J, leaving 12 bases between. The CDR3 extends over 13 amino acids. CDR3 loop: CASSPGIGETQYF. The CDR3 DNA reads TGTGCCAGCAGCCCGGGAATAGGGGAGACCCAGTACTTC.

The genes are TRBV30 and TRBJ2-7, with 7 nucleotides matching TRBD2. CDR3 length: 12 residues. The ends lost 5 bases at V and 7 bases at J; junction bases unmatched: 8. The germline V gene has CDR1 GTSNPN and CDR2 SVGIG (reference sequence). The CDR3 spells CAWASSAGEQYF. CDR3 DNA: TGTGCCTGGGCTTCGTCAGCGGGGGAGCAGTACTTC.

Only one count was recorded for this clone. The chain joins TRBV19 to TRBJ2-3, with D unresolved. The germline CDR1 and CDR2 sequences are LNHDA and SQIVND (reference sequence). This CDR3 spans 14 amino acids. V lost 5 bases, J lost 5 bases, and 14 bases lay in between. The CDR3 reads CASSWAEFQDTQYF. The CDR3 nucleotides read TGTGCCAGTAGTTGGGCGGAGTTCCAAGATACGCAGTATTTT.

This clone occurred a few times. CDR3 in amino acids: CATRAEGSGANVLTF. DNA for the CDR3: TGTGCCACCAGGGCGGAGGGCTCTGGGGCCAACGTCCTGACTTTC. The chain joins TRBV15 to TRBJ2-6, with a weak D call TRBD2 (6 bases). Germline V CDR1 and CDR2: LNHNV, YYDKDF (reference sequence). The CDR3 contains 15 residues. The V gene lost 6 bases and the J gene lost 0 bases, with 9 bases spanning the gap.

This clone was seen a handful of times. CDR3 protein: CASSNAGTEKSYEQYF. In nucleotides, the CDR3 is TGTGCCAGCTCAAATGCCGGGACCGAAAAATCCTACGAGCAGTACTTC. The chain carries TRBV18 and TRBJ2-7; D is perhaps TRBD1 or TRBD2 (5 bases each). The V gene's germline CDR1 is KGHSH and CDR2 LQKENI. V was trimmed by 5 bases and J by 1 base, leaving 18 bases between them. The CDR3 has 16 residues.

The chain is built from TRBV6-5 and TRBJ2-5, with D hard to call. The V gene lost 0 bases and the J gene lost 0 bases, with 5 bases spanning the gap. Germline CDR1 MNHEY, CDR2 SVGAGI. The CDR3 contains 14 residues. This CDR3 reads CASSYSNNQETQYF. For the CDR3, the DNA is TGTGCCAGCAGTTACTCGAACAACCAAGAGACCCAGTACTTC.

This chain connects TRBV2 to TRBJ1-2, with D maybe TRBD1 (6 bases). CDR3 length: 15 residues. V was clipped by 4 bases and J by 4 bases, with 16 bases between them. CDR1 and CDR2 (germline): SNHLY, FYNNEI. The CDR3 nucleotides are TGTGCCAGCAGTGCGTATAGGACAGAGCCCTATGGCTACACCTTC. This encodes CASSAYRTEPYGYTF.

This chain joins TRBV30 and TRBJ2-3; 9 bases align to TRBD2. V shed 5 bases and J 3 bases; nucleotides not matched to a gene: 3. Germline V gene lookup returns CDR1 GTSNPN and CDR2 SVGIG (reference sequence). The CDR3 runs to 13 residues. The CDR3 nucleotides read TGTGCCTGGGATAGCGGGAGTACAGATACGCAGTATTTT. The encoded protein is CAWDSGSTDTQYF.

The rearrangement links TRBV5-1 to TRBJ2-7; D is ambiguous. The CDR3 length is 15 residues. The V and J ends lost 1 base and 3 bases respectively, with 14 bases between them. Germline-derived CDR1 and CDR2 are SGHRS and YFSETQ. The DNA for the CDR3 is TGCGCCAGCAGCTTGTCTACCTCGGATAACTACGAGCAGTACTTC. Its protein product is CASSLSTSDNYEQYF.

The rearrangement joins TRBV5-6 to TRBJ1-2, with a possible D match to TRBD1 (5 bases). The CDR3 has 14 residues. Trimming left V 2 bases short and J 5 bases short, with 13 bases between. The V gene's germline CDR1 is SGHDT and CDR2 YYEEEE. This CDR3 reads CASSFRGAGYGYTF. CDR3 coding DNA: TGTGCCAGCAGCTTCCGGGGCGCTGGGTATGGCTACACCTTC.

This clone has more than one count but fewer than ten. J is TRBJ2-3 and V is TRBV27; TRBD1 is a possible D gene (5 bases). The V and J ends lost 6 bases and 1 base respectively, with 14 bases between them. Germline CDR1 is MNHEY and CDR2 is SMNVEV (reference sequence). This CDR3 is 15 amino acids long. The CDR3 loop is CASRELGAGTDTQYF. Here the CDR3 DNA reads TGTGCCAGCAGGGAGCTAGGGGCGGGCACAGATACGCAGTATTTT.

This chain links TRBV4-1 with TRBJ2-4; D remains unclear. Germline assignment: CDR1 MGHRA and CDR2 YSYEKL. The CDR3 spans 13 residues. The V end was cut by 0 bases, the J end by 5 bases, with 5 bases between. The CDR3, as DNA: TGCGCCAGCAGCCAAGATTCCCAAAACATTCAGTACTTC. This translates into CASSQDSQNIQYF.

This clone has just a few counts. The V gene is TRBV11-3, the J gene TRBJ2-1; D is perhaps TRBD2 (6 bases). The V end was cut by 5 bases, the J end by 2 bases, with 16 bases between. This CDR3 is built from 16 residues. The germline V gene encodes CDR1 SGHNT and CDR2 YENEEA. The DNA of the CDR3 is TGTGCCAGCAGCACCTCCTGGAGGGCGCCCTACAATGAGCAGTTCTTC. Translating gives CASSTSWRAPYNEQFF.

V is TRBV10-3 and J is TRBJ2-1, with 8 nucleotides matching TRBD1. The CDR3 has 14 amino acids. Germline V gene data show CDR1 as ENHRY and CDR2 as SYGVKD. J was trimmed by 4 bases and V by 6 bases; bases with no gene match: 5. The CDR3, as DNA: TGTGCCATCAGGGGGACAGGATTATACAATGAGCAGTTCTTC. Residues: CAIRGTGLYNEQFF.

This clone was seen a handful of times. The V call is TRBV29-1, the J call TRBJ2-7; 10 bases fit TRBD2. With 3 bases clipped from V and 5 bases from J, the junction kept 10 bases outside the gene matches. The CDR3 extends over 15 amino acids. Per the germline V gene, CDR1 is SQVTM and CDR2 is ANQGSEA. As DNA, the CDR3 is TGCAGCGTTGAGGGCCCAGCGGGAGGGCTGGACGAGCAGTACTTC. Protein: CSVEGPAGGLDEQYF.

The chain carries TRBV4-3 and TRBJ2-7; the match to TRBD1 covers 8 bases. V was pared by 0 bases and J by 9 bases, with 7 bases of the junction left unmatched. This CDR3 spans 14 amino acids. Germline V lookup: CDR1 LGHNA, CDR2 YSLEER. The CDR3 here is CASSQEATGATQYF. In DNA, the CDR3 is TGCGCCAGCAGCCAAGAGGCGACAGGGGCAACGCAGTACTTC.

This rearrangement joins TRBV28 to TRBJ2-5, with a tentative D call TRBD1 (6 bases). In germline, CDR1 is MDHEN, CDR2 SYDVKM. The V end lost 5 bases, the J end lost 5 bases, and 12 bases lay between the germline ends. The CDR3 covers 13 residues. The CDR3, as DNA: TGTGCCAGCAGTCCCCAGGGGACGGAGACCCAGTACTTC. Protein sequence: CASSPQGTETQYF.